These 26 T cell receptor beta chains were all obtained from the same sample, sequenced in a study of T cells in Graves' hyperthyroidism and ophthalmopathy. RNA transcripts were the template for amplifying TCR beta CDR3 regions. TCR CDR3 regions were first amplified by RT-PCR with HTBI primers. Via MiXCR, TCRdb re-called the multiplex PCR reads, giving one row per CDR3 protein. The sample lists around 290,000 distinct CDR3 sequences; about 17% were seen once. Input material: blood. Every receptor here comes from a woman aged 55 to 70 with Graves' ophthalmopathy.

Ten or more counts support this clonotype. The rearrangement links TRBV13 to TRBJ2-5; TRBD2 aligns across 7 bases. The V and J ends lost 5 bases and 2 bases, in that order; junction bases with no gene match: 5. The CDR3 spans 14 residues. The germline V gene has CDR1 PRHDT and CDR2 FYEKMQ (reference sequence). The CDR3 region has the DNA TGTGCCAGCAGCCAAGGACTAGGGCAAGAGACCCAGTACTTC. It encodes CASSQGLGQETQYF.

This chain connects TRBV18 to TRBJ2-5; TRBD1 is a possible D gene (6 bases). Deletions cut 2 bases from V and 3 bases from J, with 10 bases between. Germline assignment: CDR1 KGHSH and CDR2 LQKENI. The CDR3 length is 14 residues. The CDR3 DNA reads as TGTGCCAGCTCACCAGGCTGGACAGAAGAGACCCAGTACTTC. This translates into CASSPGWTEETQYF. Together with reference TRBV18 and TRBJ2-5, the CDR3 gives the full variable domain: NAGVMQNPRHLVRRRGQEARLRCSPMKGHSHVYWYRQLPEEGLKFMVYLQKENIIDESGMPKERFSAEFPKEGPSILRIQQVVRGDSAAYFCASSPGWTEETQYFGPGTRLLVL.

At least ten counts were recorded for this clonotype. This chain uses TRBV20-1 with TRBJ2-1; 11 bases are shared with TRBD1. The V gene's germline CDR1 is DFQATT and CDR2 SNEGSKA (reference sequence). Trimming took 5 bases from V and 0 from J; bases not matched to a gene: 9. The CDR3 is 17 amino acids. CDR3 in DNA: TGCAGTGCTCGCGGGACAGGGGGTTACGGCTCCTACAATGAGCAGTTCTTC. Amino acids: CSARGTGGYGSYNEQFF.

This clonotype has a count of ten or more. The rearrangement links TRBV20-1 to TRBJ1-5; no clear D. V lost 2 bases and J 0 bases, leaving 5 bases between the germline ends. The CDR3 loop spans 13 amino acids. The V gene's germline CDR1 is DFQATT and CDR2 SNEGSKA (reference sequence). The CDR3 is CSARPYSNQPQHF. Here the CDR3 DNA reads TGCAGTGCTAGACCCTATAGCAATCAGCCCCAGCATTTT.

This clonotype was found many times. The chain is built from TRBV10-3 and TRBJ1-1; possibly TRBD1 for D (5 bases). This CDR3 has 15 residues. Trimming left V 3 bases short and J 1 base short, with 12 bases between. Germline values: CDR1 ENHRY, CDR2 SYGVKD. In DNA form, the CDR3 reads TGTGCCATCAGTGAACAGGCGAGGGGGAACACTGAAGCTTTCTTT. It encodes CAISEQARGNTEAFF.

This clonotype was counted at least ten times. The chain joins TRBV2 to TRBJ2-7; weak D call: TRBD2 (5 bases). CDR1 and CDR2 (germline): SNHLY, FYNNEI. The germline V and J ends were trimmed by 3 bases and 4 bases, with 10 bases remaining between them. The CDR3 is 13 residues long. Here the CDR3 reads CASSDGRGYEQYF. DNA of the CDR3: TGTGCCAGCAGTGATGGACGGGGATACGAGCAGTACTTC.

This clonotype has a handful of counts. The chain carries TRBV5-5 and TRBJ1-2, with 7 bases fitting TRBD1. Germline V gives CDR1 SGHKS, CDR2 YYEKEE (reference sequence). The CDR3 is 15 amino acids. Trimming removed 3 bases from V and 8 bases from J; junction bases left unmatched: 13. The DNA for the CDR3 is TGTGCCAGCAGCTCCGGGACAGCTTCTTCTATGGGCTACACCTTC. It translates to CASSSGTASSMGYTF.

The J gene is TRBJ1-3, the V gene TRBV2, with TRBD1 as a possible D gene (5 bases). The CDR3 contains 15 residues. Germline loops: CDR1 SNHLY, CDR2 FYNNEI. Trimming stripped 7 bases from V and 2 bases from J, with 15 bases between. In DNA form, the CDR3 reads TGTGCCAGCACACCAGGGCTCACCCCTGGAAACACCATATATTTT. This encodes CASTPGLTPGNTIYF.

Many counts were recorded for this clonotype. The chain employs TRBV29-1 and TRBJ2-7, with 14 bases lining up with TRBD2. The CDR3 length is 14 residues. Germline CDR1 is SQVTM and CDR2 is ANQGSEA. The trim removed 7 bases at V and 5 bases at J, leaving 7 bases unmatched. CDR3 protein: CSAGGLAGVDEQYF. The CDR3 DNA reads TGCAGCGCCGGGGGACTAGCGGGAGTAGACGAGCAGTACTTC.

This clonotype was seen ten or more times. V gene TRBV19 combines with J gene TRBJ1-1, with 9 bases identical to TRBD1. Looked up from germline, CDR1 is LNHDA and CDR2 is SQIVND (reference sequence). Trimming took 6 bases from V and 5 from J; bases not matched to a gene: 4. The CDR3 is 13 amino acids. CDR3 coding DNA: TGTGCCAGTAGGAAGACAGGGGGAACTGAAGCTTTCTTT. It is translated as CASRKTGGTEAFF.

The table lists this clonotype with many counts. The V and J genes are TRBV6-2 or TRBV6-3 and TRBJ1-2; TRBD1 is a possible D gene (6 bases). In germline, CDR1 is MNHEY, CDR2 SVGEGT. V was clipped by 6 bases and J by 6 bases, with 14 bases between them. There are 13 residues in the CDR3. The CDR3 spells CASRDTGLDGYTF. In DNA, the CDR3 is TGTGCCAGCAGGGATACAGGGTTGGATGGCTACACCTTC.

A remark on this clonotype: A much larger clone lies a single base off, so this may be a read error. The chain combines TRBV2 with TRBJ2-7; unclear D gene. In germline, CDR1 is SNHLY, CDR2 FYNNEI. The germline V and J ends were trimmed by 4 bases and 2 bases, with 15 bases remaining between them. This CDR3 region has 15 residues. CDR3 in DNA: TGTGCCAGCAGTGTTGGCGATGCCGTTGCCTACGAGCAGTACTTC. This sequence encodes CASSVGDAVAYEQYF.

The genes are TRBV6-1 and TRBJ2-1; D remains ambiguous. Trimming stripped 5 bases from V and 9 bases from J, with 11 bases between. The V gene's germline CDR1 is MNHNS and CDR2 SASEGT. This CDR3 spans 12 amino acids. The CDR3 DNA reads TGTGCCAGCAGTTCCAAAGTCAGTGAGCAGTTCTTC. It codes for CASSSKVSEQFF.

This clonotype appeared many times. The chain has TRBV2 and TRBJ2-7; tentatively, D is TRBD1 or TRBD2 (5 bases each). The CDR3 extends over 17 amino acids. Per germline, CDR1 SNHLY and CDR2 FYNNEI. The V and J ends lost 3 bases and 2 bases respectively, with 20 bases between them. For the CDR3, the DNA is TGTGCCAGCAGTGACCCTGACTCCATGAGGGGCCCCTACGAGCAGTACTTC. Protein product: CASSDPDSMRGPYEQYF. Using reference TRBV2 and TRBJ2-7 for the parts outside the CDR3, the full variable domain is EPEVTQTPSHQVTQMGQEVILRCVPISNHLYFYWYRQILGQKVEFLVSFYNNEISEKSEIFDDQFSVERPDGSNFTLKIRSTKLEDSAMYFCASSDPDSMRGPYEQYFGPGTRLTVT.

In this sample, this clonotype turned up many times. The chain joins TRBV20-1 to TRBJ1-5, with 9 bases aligning to TRBD1. The CDR3 is made up of 15 amino acids. J lost 6 bases, V lost 2 bases, and 8 bases had no gene match. Germline CDR1 DFQATT, CDR2 SNEGSKA (reference sequence). The CDR3 nucleotides read TGCAGTGCTAGACCTGGGGACAGGGTCGGTCAGCCCCAGCATTTT. Translation gives CSARPGDRVGQPQHF.

The genes are TRBV2 and TRBJ1-2; 11 nucleotides match TRBD1. Germline loops: CDR1 SNHLY, CDR2 FYNNEI. The CDR3 runs 15 residues. Germline trimming cut 6 bases from V and 4 bases from J; bases unmatched to any gene: 7. CDR3 region: CASRAGTGGIYGYTF. CDR3 nucleotide sequence: TGTGCCAGCAGGGCCGGGACAGGGGGTATCTATGGCTACACCTTC.

This clonotype was seen ten or more times. The V call is TRBV28, the J call TRBJ2-7; D is unclear. V was shortened by 4 bases and J by 4 bases, with 5 bases between the two germline ends. The CDR3 sequence is 11 residues long. Per the germline V gene, CDR1 is MDHEN and CDR2 is SYDVKM. In nucleotides, the CDR3 is TGTGCCAGCAGTTCGGTATACGAGCAGTACTTC. Amino acids: CASSSVYEQYF.

This clonotype was recorded at least ten times. The rearrangement joins TRBV28 to TRBJ1-1; D may be TRBD1 (6 bases). In germline, CDR1 is MDHEN, CDR2 SYDVKM. Trimming left V 8 bases short and J 11 bases short, with 18 bases between. The CDR3 is made up of 12 amino acids. The CDR3 bases are TGTGCCAGCGCCGGGGGGGGCGTCTTTGCTTTCTTT. Its translation is CASAGGGVFAFF.

The table lists this clonotype with many counts. The gene calls are TRBV5-1 and TRBJ2-3; 8 bases agree with TRBD2. The trim removed 0 bases at V and 2 bases at J, leaving 11 bases unmatched. The germline gives CDR1 SGHRS, CDR2 YFSETQ. CDR3 size: 18 residues. The CDR3 DNA follows: TGCGCCAGCAGCTTGGTAGTGACTAGCGATGATTACACAGATACGCAGTATTTT. It translates to CASSLVVTSDDYTDTQYF.

This clonotype was counted only a few times. The chain has TRBV6-1 and TRBJ2-3, with a tentative D call TRBD2 (5 bases). From germline, CDR1 is MNHNS and CDR2 SASEGT. Deletions cut 7 bases from V and 2 bases from J, with 13 bases between. CDR3 length equals 14 residues. The CDR3: CASMERKNTDTQYF. The CDR3 bases are TGTGCCAGCATGGAGCGGAAAAACACAGATACGCAGTATTTT.

This clonotype was observed many times. V is TRBV29-1 and J is TRBJ1-1; D unclear. V lost 6 bases and J lost 4, with 12 bases in between. The CDR3 consists of 12 residues. The germline CDR1 and CDR2 sequences are SQVTM and ANQGSEA. The CDR3 loop reads CSVEGSTTEAFF. DNA of the CDR3: TGCAGCGTGGAGGGTTCGACCACTGAAGCTTTCTTT.

This clonotype came up many times. V usage is TRBV5-1 and J usage is TRBJ2-6; D unclear. Trimming took off 8 bases at V and 0 bases at J, with 9 bases between the two ends. The germline CDR1 and CDR2 sequences are SGHRS and YFSETQ. This CDR3 comprises 14 residues. CDR3 sequence (DNA): TGCGCCAGTCGAGTCTCCTCTGGGGCCAACGTCCTGACTTTC. The encoded protein is CASRVSSGANVLTF.

This clonotype was recorded a few times. The V and J genes are TRBV7-3 and TRBJ1-2; 9 positions match TRBD1. J lost 9 bases, V lost 5 bases, and 7 bases had no gene match. Germline CDR1 is SGHTA and CDR2 is FQGTGA. The CDR3 runs to 13 residues. The CDR3 spells CASSKQGAYSYTF. The CDR3 DNA follows: TGTGCCAGCAGCAAACAGGGGGCTTATAGCTACACCTTC. Full variable domain (rest looked up from reference TRBV7-3 and TRBJ1-2): GAGVSQTPSNKVTEKGKYVELRCDPISGHTALYWYRQSLGQGPEFLIYFQGTGAADDSGLPNDRFFAVRPEGSVSTLKIQRTERGDSAVYLCASSKQGAYSYTFGSGTRLTVV.

This clonotype has at least ten counts. This CDR3 is CASSGDRGVLGSPLHF. The CDR3 DNA reads TGCGCCAGCAGTGGTGACAGGGGAGTGCTGGGTTCACCCCTCCACTTT. The chain combines TRBV5-1 with TRBJ1-6; 8 bases agree with TRBD1. This CDR3 has 16 residues. Germline V gene lookup returns CDR1 SGHRS and CDR2 YFSETQ. V dropped 5 bases and J dropped 9; count of bases not matched to a gene: 13.

This clonotype came up many times. The J gene is TRBJ1-1, the V gene TRBV18, with D maybe TRBD1 (6 bases). Germline lookup yields CDR1 KGHSH and CDR2 LQKENI. The CDR3 is 15 amino acids. V was trimmed by 2 bases and J by 0 bases, leaving 10 bases between them. The CDR3 loop is CASSPSRGMNTEAFF. The CDR3 DNA sequence: TGTGCCAGCTCACCAAGCAGGGGTATGAACACTGAAGCTTTCTTT.

This clonotype was seen at least ten times. This chain uses TRBV6-1 with TRBJ2-1; no definite D call. Germline CDR1 reads MNHNS; CDR2 reads SASEGT. The germline V and J ends were trimmed by 6 bases and 0 bases, with 12 bases remaining between them. The length of the CDR3 is 15 residues. CDR3 loop: CASRYGRSSYNEQFF. CDR3 nucleotide sequence: TGTGCCAGCAGGTACGGACGGAGCTCCTACAATGAGCAGTTCTTC.